Included here is one TCR beta chain sequence, with context. Its antigen remains unidentified. Trimming pared 5 bases from V and 0 bases from J, leaving 13 bases between. The CDR3 extends over 15 amino acids. Looked up from germline, CDR1 is SEHNR and CDR2 is FQNEAQ (reference sequence). This entry is derived from a study of identical twins. Regarding the study as a whole: The more abundant beta clonotypes in cord blood had fewer insertions, and memory repertoires did not show this.

With template switching, a universal primer site was added, and the cDNA carried unique molecular identifiers. TCRdb processed the 5' RACE reads anew with MiXCR; each CDR3 protein has one entry. The data show around 450,000 distinct CDR3 sequences, with 11% to 15% seen just once and around 0.48% held by the top ten. These same records also appear under a second study, on yellow fever vaccine responses in identical twins. As reported in that work: Reportedly, twins' vaccine T cell responses looked partly convergent and partly personalized.

This TCR derives from a woman younger than 30 in good health. The genes are TRBV7-9 and TRBJ2-5, with D hard to call. The sequenced material came from CD4+ T cells sorted from blood. The chain's CDR3 is CASSLRVAYQETQYF. CDR3 nucleotides: TGTGCCAGCAGCCTAAGGGTGGCATACCAAGAGACCCAGTACTTC.